This T cell receptor beta chain was sequenced in a study of PD-1 blockade in classical Hodgkin lymphoma. As for time point: cycle 4 day 1 (C4D1), after six to seven weeks of nivolumab. All trial patients relapsed after autologous stem cell transplantation. In regard to this clone: The antigen is unknown.

Whole-study findings and limits: Individuals initiating nivolumab under 1 year after ASCT were excluded. At C4D1, TCR diversity had climbed significantly for CD4+ cells, though not for CD8+ cells.

Profiling relied on immunoSEQ multiplex PCR, and the TCRdb table lists in-frame clones only, not all of them. This sample carries tens of thousands of clones, about 77% of them seen once, and the ten largest clones take around 8.9%. This clonotype originated in a human donor with classical Hodgkin lymphoma. Sequencing was performed on peripheral blood mononuclear cells (PBMCs), taken before the fourth cycle of nivolumab.

CDR3 loop: CASSLQGPNEKLFF. CDR3 DNA: TGTGCCAGCAGCTTACAGGGACCTAATGAAAAACTGTTTTTT. V is TRBV2 and J is TRBJ1-4; TRBD1 is a possible D gene (6 bases). With 6 bases removed from V and 3 bases from J, the gap between germline ends came to 11 bases. CDR1 is SNHLY, CDR2 FYNNEI, per germline. The CDR3 totals 14 residues.